Listed below are T cell receptor beta chains from one sample, sequenced in a study of blood T cells in healthy people across ages. One entry per CDR3 protein results from TCRdb running MiXCR on the 5' RACE reads. This repertoire shows some 640,000 distinct CDR3 sequences, more than 40% found once; its top ten account for 30% to 35%. The sequenced sample consisted of blood. The receptors here all came from a woman aged 55-75 years in good health. The CDR3 runs from the conserved cysteine through the conserved F or W. Fields, in order: V gene, J gene, clone size, D gene, CDR3 DNA, CDR3 protein. A D gene is named only where the DNA matches it firmly. Expanded clones are given a class, and other clones once, few, many or no size at all.

>TRBV29-1|TRBJ2-3|-|TRBD1
TGCAGCATAATCGGGACAGGTGACACAGATACGCAGTATTTT
CSIIGTGDTDTQYF
>TRBV9|TRBJ2-3|-|-
TGTGCCAGCAGCGTAGGGGGGGTGAACACAGATACGCAGTATTTT
CASSVGGVNTDTQYF
>TRBV29-1|TRBJ1-1|few|-
TGCAGCGTTGAGGAGGGGGGAGCTTTCTTT
CSVEEGGAFF
>TRBV7-9|TRBJ2-1|-|-
TGTGCCAGCAGCTTATTACGGCCGAGCTCCTACAATGAGCAGTTCTTC
CASSLLRPSSYNEQFF
>TRBV4-2|TRBJ2-3|many|TRBD2
TGTGCCAGCAGCCACGGTACCGGGACTAGCGGGAACGGGAGGACAGATACGCAGTATTTT
CASSHGTGTSGNGRTDTQYF
>TRBV3-1|TRBJ2-1|-|-
TGTGCCAGCAGCCAAGATAGTGGGGGTAGGCAGTTCTTC
CASSQDSGGRQFF
>TRBV5-6|TRBJ1-2|few|-
TGTGCCAGCAGCTACCGGAAGAACTATGGCTACACCTTC
CASSYRKNYGYTF
>TRBV7-2|TRBJ1-3|-|TRBD1
TGTGCCAGCATGACAGGGAATGGAAACACCATATATTTT
CASMTGNGNTIYF
>TRBV24-1|TRBJ2-1|-|TRBD2
TGTGCCACCAGTGATTGGGGGACTAGCGGGAGATTCAATGAGCAGTTCTTC
CATSDWGTSGRFNEQFF
>TRBV3-1|TRBJ2-5|-|-
TGTGCCAGCAGCCAAGATAGACGAGGGACCCAGTACTTC
CASSQDRRGTQYF
>TRBV28|TRBJ2-7|-|-
TGTGCCAGCAGTTTGGGAGGGGGTTGGGAGCAGTACTTC
CASSLGGGWEQYF
>TRBV18|TRBJ2-1|-|TRBD1
TGTGCCAGCTCACCAAGCAGGACAGGGACCCTGAATGAGCAGTTCTTC
CASSPSRTGTLNEQFF
>TRBV29-1|TRBJ2-7|-|-
TGCAGCGCAGGACCCTCCTCCTACGAGCAGTACTTC
CSAGPSSYEQYF
>TRBV20-1|TRBJ2-1|-|TRBD2
TGCAGTGCTAACCGACTAGCGAGCATTTCCACGGTTGAGCAGTTCTTC
CSANRLASISTVEQFF
>TRBV18|TRBJ1-1|-|-
TGTGCCAGCTCCCTTACAGGGTCCCCCACTGAAGCTTTCTTT
CASSLTGSPTEAFF
>TRBV20-1|TRBJ2-1|-|-
TGCAGTGCTAGAGATTTGGCAGAGCAGTTCTTC
CSARDLAEQFF
>TRBV7-9|TRBJ1-3|-|-
TGTGCCAGCAGCCCGGAGGGACGCTCTGGAAACACCATATATTTT
CASSPEGRSGNTIYF
>TRBV7-9|TRBJ1-2|-|-
TGTGCCAGCAGCTTAATCGCCACAGGCGAATATGGCTACACCTTC
CASSLIATGEYGYTF
>TRBV20-1|TRBJ2-1|few|-
TGCAGTGCCGAGGGACTCCTGGACAATGAGCAGTTCTTC
CSAEGLLDNEQFF